These T cell receptor beta chains were read from a single sample in a study of blood T cell repertoires in COVID-19. The protocol was immunoSEQ multiplex PCR, while the TCRdb copy is restricted to in-frame clones and leaves out a portion. The sample includes 130,000 to 150,000 clones, roughly 84% seen only once; the top ten take less than 50%. The specimen was peripheral blood. The receptors were sampled from a human donor in a cohort sampled during active COVID-19. The CDR3 runs from the conserved cysteine through the conserved F or W. A D gene is named only where the DNA matches it firmly. Clone size appears in some rows only: once, few, many, or a class for an expanded clone.

-,-,TRBJ1-2,TRBV27,TGTGCCAGCAGTTTAGAAGTAGGGGTGGGAGGCTACACCTTC,CASSLEVGVGGYTF
-,once,TRBJ1-4,TRBV7-9,TGTGCCAGCAGCCGGGGGGCAGGGGAAAAACTGTTTTTT,CASSRGAGEKLFF
-,-,TRBJ1-4,TRBV4-1,TGCGCCAGCAGCCTCCGGGGGGGAGGGAAGGGGAATGAAAAACTGTTTTTT,CASSLRGGGKGNEKLFF
-,-,TRBJ1-5,TRBV7-8,TGTGCCAGCGGGCCCCCGGAATCAGCCCAGCATTTT,CASGPPESAQHF
-,-,TRBJ1-5,TRBV19,TGTGCCAGTAGACCCGGGTCAGGGAGCAATCAGCCCCAGCATTTT,CASRPGSGSNQPQHF
-,-,TRBJ2-5,TRBV11-2,TGTGCCAGCAGCTTCGGACAGAACCAAGAGACCCAGTACTTC,CASSFGQNQETQYF
-,-,TRBJ1-2,TRBV18,TGTGCCAGCTCACTTCCCATTGGGCTTAACTATGGCTACACCTTC,CASSLPIGLNYGYTF
-,few,TRBJ1-5,TRBV18,TGTGCCAGCTCACCAGAAGGACAGAACAATCAGCCCCAGCATTTT,CASSPEGQNNQPQHF
-,-,TRBJ2-5,TRBV19,TGTGCCACCAGCGACCGGGGGGCAGGACCAGAGACCCAGTACTTC,CATSDRGAGPETQYF
TRBD1,-,TRBJ1-2,TRBV6-5,TGTGCCAGCGAGACAGGGGACTATGGCTACACCTTC,CASETGDYGYTF
-,few,TRBJ1-5,TRBV7-2,TGTGCCAGCAGCTTCGGGAGGGGTCTCAATCAGCCCCAGCATTTT,CASSFGRGLNQPQHF
TRBD2,-,TRBJ2-3,TRBV18,TGTGCCAGCTCACCATTTCTGAGCGGGGGTAGCACAGATACGCAGTATTTT,CASSPFLSGGSTDTQYF
TRBD1,-,TRBJ1-3,TRBV6-6,TGTGCCAGCAGCCGCGACCTGACAGGGGGAAACACCATATATTTT,CASSRDLTGGNTIYF
TRBD1,few,TRBJ1-2,TRBV19,TGTGCCAGTAGTATACCCCTCCGACAGGGTCGCTATGGCTACACCTTC,CASSIPLRQGRYGYTF
-,-,TRBJ2-7,TRBV5-4,TGTGCCAGCAGCCCTTTAGGACAGACGGGAGAGCAGTACTTC,CASSPLGQTGEQYF
TRBD1,-,TRBJ2-7,TRBV30,TGTGCCTGTTCCCGGGACAGGCCCAACGAGCAGTACTTC,CACSRDRPNEQYF
TRBD1,-,TRBJ1-1,TRBV27,TGTGCCAGCAGGACAGGGGGCCGCACTGAAGCTTTCTTT,CASRTGGRTEAFF
TRBD2,-,TRBJ2-7,TRBV4-1,TGCGCCAGCAGCCAAGAGGCCCAGCGGGGGGGCCGATACGAGCAGTACTTC,CASSQEAQRGGRYEQYF
-,-,TRBJ2-1,TRBV11-2,TGTGCCAGCAGCTTAGGGCTAGCTGAGTACAATGAGCAGTTCTTC,CASSLGLAEYNEQFF
-,-,TRBJ2-3,TRBV30,TGTGCTTGGAGCGTCGAGTTAGATACGCAGTATTTT,CAWSVELDTQYF
TRBD1,-,TRBJ1-2,TRBV28,TGTGCCAGCAGTACGGGACAGGGCACCCTTAACTATGGCTACACCTTC,CASSTGQGTLNYGYTF
-,-,TRBJ2-2,TRBV10-1,TGCGCCAGCAGTGAAGACACACGAGGGGAGCTGTTTTTT,CASSEDTRGELFF
-,-,TRBJ2-5,TRBV4-3,TGCGCCAGCAGCCAAGGGATGGGCCGAGAGACCCAGTACTTC,CASSQGMGRETQYF
TRBD2,-,TRBJ2-5,TRBV6-5,TGTGCCAGCACCCCCTGGGGGGGGGAAGAGACCCAGTACTTC,CASTPWGGEETQYF
-,once,TRBJ1-2,TRBV6-2/TRBV6-3,TGTGCCAGCAGTTACTCAGGCAGGATGAATGGCTACACCTTC,CASSYSGRMNGYTF
-,-,TRBJ1-2,TRBV5-1,TGCGCCAGCAGTCCCCTTACAGGCGATGGCTACACCTTC,CASSPLTGDGYTF
-,-,TRBJ2-5,TRBV27,TGTGCCAGCAGGGGGGGACTTCAAGAGACCCAGTACTTC,CASRGGLQETQYF
-,-,TRBJ1-1,TRBV7-6,TGTGCCAGCAGCGGCGGGGGGGCGAACACTGAAGCTTTCTTT,CASSGGGANTEAFF
-,-,TRBJ1-2,TRBV6-1,TGTGCCAGCAGTGAAGGTCCGGGAGGCTACACCTTC,CASSEGPGGYTF
TRBD2,-,TRBJ2-3,TRBV6-1,TGTGCCAGCAGTGAGAGAGCTGCGCGGGGGGGCACAGATACGCAGTATTTT,CASSERAARGGTDTQYF
TRBD1,-,TRBJ1-2,TRBV6-5,TGTGCCAGCAGGGTAACGGGACAGGGTTACTATGGCTACACCTTC,CASRVTGQGYYGYTF
TRBD1,-,TRBJ1-4,TRBV11-3,TGTGCCAGCAGCTCGACAGGGGGAGTTGAAAAACTGTTTTTT,CASSSTGGVEKLFF
-,-,TRBJ1-2,TRBV5-1,TGCGCCAGCAGCGGACTAACCACGGACTATGGCTACACCTTC,CASSGLTTDYGYTF